A selection of T cell receptor beta chains follows, all from one sample in a study of blood T cells in healthy people across ages. TCRdb processed the 5' RACE reads anew with MiXCR; each CDR3 protein has one entry. Of roughly 550,000 distinct CDR3 sequences listed, 24% are singletons. These sequences were also reported in another study, on T cells of mothers and their children.

The source material was blood. These receptors were collected from a boy between 10 and 17 years old in good health. Each CDR3 is given with its conserved first and last residue. A D gene is named only where the DNA matches it firmly. Clone size is stated in some rows and not others, as once, few, many or a class when expanded.

>TRBJ1-1|few|-|TRBV4-1
TGCGCCAGCAGACGCCTCGGAGGGAACACTGAAGCTTTCTTT
CASRRLGGNTEAFF
>TRBJ2-1|-|TRBD2|TRBV29-1
TGCAGCGTTGAAGAGTTCTCAGGGACTAGCGGGATCCGGGGGCAGTTCTTC
CSVEEFSGTSGIRGQFF
>TRBJ2-7|many|TRBD1|TRBV5-1
TGCGCCAGCAGCTTGGAGGGACAGGGCTACGAGCAGTACTTC
CASSLEGQGYEQYF
>TRBJ2-5|few|TRBD1|TRBV5-1
TGCGCCAGCAGCTCTTCAGGGGGCGGGACCCAGTACTTC
CASSSSGGGTQYF
>TRBJ2-3|-|-|TRBV7-2
TGTGCCAGCAGCTTGATCCTGGGGGCCAGCACAGATACGCAGTATTTT
CASSLILGASTDTQYF
>TRBJ2-1|-|-|TRBV19
TGTGCCAGTACAATGGGTCCTGAGCAGTTCTTC
CASTMGPEQFF
>TRBJ1-1|-|-|TRBV6-1
TGTGCCAGCAGTGAAGCATGGGGGGGGCGAAGCACTGAAGCTTTCTTT
CASSEAWGGRSTEAFF
>TRBJ2-7|few|-|TRBV7-7
TGTGCCAGCAGCCCCAACGGGGCCGAGCAGTACTTC
CASSPNGAEQYF
>TRBJ1-4|-|-|TRBV6-2/TRBV6-3
TGTGCCAGCAGTCGGCCGGGCCTACCGTCAAATGAAAACCTGTTTTTT
CASSRPGLPSNENLFF
>TRBJ2-1|many|-|TRBV6-5
TGTGCCAGCAGTCAATCCGGGTCTTCCTACAATGAGCAGTTCTTC
CASSQSGSSYNEQFF
>TRBJ2-1|many|TRBD1|TRBV20-1
TGCAGTGCTAGCGGCGACAGGGACCACAATGAGCAGTTCTTC
CSASGDRDHNEQFF
>TRBJ2-3|-|-|TRBV7-9
TGTGCCAGCAGTTTTGGACAGTTATCTAGCACAGATACGCAGTATTTT
CASSFGQLSSTDTQYF
>TRBJ1-1|many|TRBD1|TRBV12-3/TRBV12-4
TGTGCCAGCAGTCCCCCGGGACAGAGGAACACTGAAGCTTTCTTT
CASSPPGQRNTEAFF
>TRBJ1-4|-|-|TRBV7-2
TGTGCCAGCAGCTTTGACGCGACAGGCCCTAATGAAAAACTGTTTTTT
CASSFDATGPNEKLFF
>TRBJ2-3|-|TRBD2|TRBV7-2
TGTGCCAGCAGCCGCGGGGGGCCGAGGGATACGCAGTATTTT
CASSRGGPRDTQYF
>TRBJ2-2|few|TRBD1|TRBV12-3/TRBV12-4
TGTGCCAGCAGTTCAGGAACAGGGGCTACCGGGGAGCTGTTTTTT
CASSSGTGATGELFF
>TRBJ1-1|-|-|TRBV7-9
TGTGCCAGCAGCTCACAAACAGTTGAAGCTTTCTTT
CASSSQTVEAFF
>TRBJ2-7|-|TRBD2|TRBV7-2
TGTGCCAGCAGCTTACGGACTAGCGGGGGGGCCACCTACGAGCAGTACTTC
CASSLRTSGGATYEQYF
>TRBJ2-1|many|-|TRBV7-8
TGTGCCAGCAGCCTACGGGTGAATGAGCAGTTCTTC
CASSLRVNEQFF
>TRBJ2-7|once|-|TRBV5-1
TGCGCCAGCAGCTCTAACCGTTTCCTGGTCACGGAGCAGTACTTC
CASSSNRFLVTEQYF
>TRBJ2-7|few|-|TRBV19
TGTGCCAGTAGGACGTCTTCTGAAATAGACCAGTACTTC
CASRTSSEIDQYF
>TRBJ2-5|once|TRBD1|TRBV7-8
TGTGCCAGCAGCCGGGACAGGGGCCACGAGCGGCACTTC
CASSRDRGHERHF
>TRBJ2-5|many|TRBD1|TRBV29-1
TGCAGCGTTGCGGGGACAGGGCAAGAGACCCAGTACTTC
CSVAGTGQETQYF
>TRBJ1-1|-|TRBD1|TRBV12-3/TRBV12-4
TGTGCCAGCAGGAACTTAACAGGGGGACGGGTTGGCGCTTTCTTT
CASRNLTGGRVGAFF
>TRBJ2-5|-|-|TRBV4-2
TGTGCCAGCAGACAACAGGGGAGGGAGACCCAGTACTTC
CASRQQGRETQYF
>TRBJ2-1|-|TRBD2|TRBV20-1
TGCAGTGCGATAAACACCGGGACTAGCAGTAATGAGCAGTTCTTC
CSAINTGTSSNEQFF
>TRBJ1-1|few|TRBD1|TRBV20-1
TGCAGTGCTAGGGATCAGGGGGAGAACACTGAAGCTTTCTTT
CSARDQGENTEAFF
>TRBJ1-6|few|-|TRBV4-3
TGCGCCAGCAGCCAAGAGAGAGACTCACCCCTCCACTTT
CASSQERDSPLHF
>TRBJ1-6|many|-|TRBV12-3/TRBV12-4
TGTGCCAGCAGTATGGGGGGCAGTCTTAATTCACCCCTCCACTTT
CASSMGGSLNSPLHF
>TRBJ2-1|-|-|TRBV7-2
TGTGCCAGCAGCCCCCAAAGTATGGCGGCCTACAATGAGCAGTTCTTC
CASSPQSMAAYNEQFF
>TRBJ2-7|-|TRBD2|TRBV28
TGTGCCAGCAGTTCGACTAGCGGGTTCTACGAGCAGTACTTC
CASSSTSGFYEQYF
>TRBJ2-3|few|TRBD1|TRBV11-2
TGTGCCAGCAGCCCCCGCCTAGGGACAGAACTCACAGATACGCAGTATTTT
CASSPRLGTELTDTQYF
>TRBJ2-5|-|TRBD2|TRBV4-3
TGCGCCGGCAGCCCTGGACGACTAGCGGGACAAGAGACCCAGTACTTC
CAGSPGRLAGQETQYF
>TRBJ1-2|-|-|TRBV12-5
TGTGCTAGTGGCCACGTAACGGGCTACACCTTC
CASGHVTGYTF
>TRBJ2-1|-|-|TRBV7-2
TGTGCCAGCAGTTCAGAGAGGGGGATCGATGAGCAGTTCTTC
CASSSERGIDEQFF
>TRBJ1-1|few|TRBD1|TRBV29-1
TGCAGCGTTGTAGTAAGGGGGCGGTTGAACACTGAAGCTTTCTTT
CSVVVRGRLNTEAFF
>TRBJ2-7|-|TRBD1|TRBV27
TGTGCCAGCAGTTTATCCGACAGGGGGTACGAGCAGTACTTC
CASSLSDRGYEQYF
>TRBJ2-7|-|-|TRBV28
TGTGCCAGCAGTTTACCCACAGCCGGTCTCCACGAGCAGTACTTC
CASSLPTAGLHEQYF
>TRBJ1-1|-|-|TRBV29-1
TGCAGCGTTGAGGGCACCCGGGCGGAAGTCGACACTGAAGCTTTCTTT
CSVEGTRAEVDTEAFF
>TRBJ2-2|-|TRBD2|TRBV11-3
TGTGCCAGCAGCTTCGAGGGAGGGAGCGGGGAGCTGTTTTTT
CASSFEGGSGELFF
>TRBJ2-3|many|-|TRBV20-1
TGCAGTGCGGACGACCGATATACGCAGTATTTT
CSADDRYTQYF
>TRBJ2-5|many|TRBD1|TRBV3-1
TGTGCCAGCAACCCGGACAGGGGAGGAGAGACCCAGTACTTC
CASNPDRGGETQYF
>TRBJ1-5|few|-|TRBV19
TGTGCCAGTAGTATCCGCCAGGGGTCCCAGCCCCAGCATTTT
CASSIRQGSQPQHF
>TRBJ2-2|few|-|TRBV2
TGTGCCAGCAGTGTAATAGGCGGCGGGGAGCTGTTTTTT
CASSVIGGGELFF
>TRBJ1-1|few|-|TRBV7-2
TGTGCCAGCAGCTTACTGTGGGAAGGGAACACTGAAGCTTTCTTT
CASSLLWEGNTEAFF
>TRBJ2-7|few|-|TRBV9
TGTGCCAGCAGCGTCCGGACCCGCGGCGAGCAGTACTTC
CASSVRTRGEQYF
>TRBJ2-2|few|-|TRBV5-1
TGCGCCAGCAGCCCCGTTCCCCCGAACACCGGGGAGCTGTTTTTT
CASSPVPPNTGELFF
>TRBJ1-1|-|-|TRBV29-1
TGCAGCGTTGAAGATCAACGGGGAGAGTGGAACACTGAAGCTTTCTTT
CSVEDQRGEWNTEAFF
>TRBJ2-3|-|TRBD1|TRBV19
TGTGCCAGTAATCCAGGGGACAGGGGCCGACAGGGTACGCAGTATTTT
CASNPGDRGRQGTQYF
>TRBJ2-7|-|-|TRBV4-3
TGCGCCAGCAGCCAAGAGGCGGGGTTCCCCTACGAGCAGTACTTC
CASSQEAGFPYEQYF
>TRBJ2-1|-|-|TRBV14
TGTGCCAGCAGCCAAGATTGGGTAGCCAGCTCCTACAATGAGCAGTTCTTC
CASSQDWVASSYNEQFF
>TRBJ2-3|few|TRBD1|TRBV29-1
TGCAGCGTTGAAAGGACAGGGACGCTCACAGATACGCAGTATTTT
CSVERTGTLTDTQYF
>TRBJ2-3|few|-|TRBV5-1
TGCGCCAGCAGCACCCAGGGCTCAGATACGCAGTATTTT
CASSTQGSDTQYF
>TRBJ2-1|-|-|TRBV12-3/TRBV12-4
TGTGCCAGCAGTTTTGCCACAGGAAAGGGAAGAGGGAACAATGAGCAGTTCTTC
CASSFATGKGRGNNEQFF
>TRBJ2-7|few|-|TRBV6-2/TRBV6-3
TGTGCCAGCAGTTACTTTTATTGGGACACGTACTACGAGCAGTACTTC
CASSYFYWDTYYEQYF
>TRBJ2-5|-|-|TRBV7-8
TGTGCCAGCACCTCGGAGAGGGGCCAAGAGACCCAGTACTTC
CASTSERGQETQYF
>TRBJ2-5|many|-|TRBV28
TGTGCCAGCATCCCGGGCGGATGGTCGACCAGCGGTCAAGAGACCCAGTACTTC
CASIPGGWSTSGQETQYF
>TRBJ2-1|-|TRBD2|TRBV6-1
TGTGCCAGCAGCCGCGGGGTAGCGGGCCCCGGCCCCTACAATGAGCAGTTCTTC
CASSRGVAGPGPYNEQFF